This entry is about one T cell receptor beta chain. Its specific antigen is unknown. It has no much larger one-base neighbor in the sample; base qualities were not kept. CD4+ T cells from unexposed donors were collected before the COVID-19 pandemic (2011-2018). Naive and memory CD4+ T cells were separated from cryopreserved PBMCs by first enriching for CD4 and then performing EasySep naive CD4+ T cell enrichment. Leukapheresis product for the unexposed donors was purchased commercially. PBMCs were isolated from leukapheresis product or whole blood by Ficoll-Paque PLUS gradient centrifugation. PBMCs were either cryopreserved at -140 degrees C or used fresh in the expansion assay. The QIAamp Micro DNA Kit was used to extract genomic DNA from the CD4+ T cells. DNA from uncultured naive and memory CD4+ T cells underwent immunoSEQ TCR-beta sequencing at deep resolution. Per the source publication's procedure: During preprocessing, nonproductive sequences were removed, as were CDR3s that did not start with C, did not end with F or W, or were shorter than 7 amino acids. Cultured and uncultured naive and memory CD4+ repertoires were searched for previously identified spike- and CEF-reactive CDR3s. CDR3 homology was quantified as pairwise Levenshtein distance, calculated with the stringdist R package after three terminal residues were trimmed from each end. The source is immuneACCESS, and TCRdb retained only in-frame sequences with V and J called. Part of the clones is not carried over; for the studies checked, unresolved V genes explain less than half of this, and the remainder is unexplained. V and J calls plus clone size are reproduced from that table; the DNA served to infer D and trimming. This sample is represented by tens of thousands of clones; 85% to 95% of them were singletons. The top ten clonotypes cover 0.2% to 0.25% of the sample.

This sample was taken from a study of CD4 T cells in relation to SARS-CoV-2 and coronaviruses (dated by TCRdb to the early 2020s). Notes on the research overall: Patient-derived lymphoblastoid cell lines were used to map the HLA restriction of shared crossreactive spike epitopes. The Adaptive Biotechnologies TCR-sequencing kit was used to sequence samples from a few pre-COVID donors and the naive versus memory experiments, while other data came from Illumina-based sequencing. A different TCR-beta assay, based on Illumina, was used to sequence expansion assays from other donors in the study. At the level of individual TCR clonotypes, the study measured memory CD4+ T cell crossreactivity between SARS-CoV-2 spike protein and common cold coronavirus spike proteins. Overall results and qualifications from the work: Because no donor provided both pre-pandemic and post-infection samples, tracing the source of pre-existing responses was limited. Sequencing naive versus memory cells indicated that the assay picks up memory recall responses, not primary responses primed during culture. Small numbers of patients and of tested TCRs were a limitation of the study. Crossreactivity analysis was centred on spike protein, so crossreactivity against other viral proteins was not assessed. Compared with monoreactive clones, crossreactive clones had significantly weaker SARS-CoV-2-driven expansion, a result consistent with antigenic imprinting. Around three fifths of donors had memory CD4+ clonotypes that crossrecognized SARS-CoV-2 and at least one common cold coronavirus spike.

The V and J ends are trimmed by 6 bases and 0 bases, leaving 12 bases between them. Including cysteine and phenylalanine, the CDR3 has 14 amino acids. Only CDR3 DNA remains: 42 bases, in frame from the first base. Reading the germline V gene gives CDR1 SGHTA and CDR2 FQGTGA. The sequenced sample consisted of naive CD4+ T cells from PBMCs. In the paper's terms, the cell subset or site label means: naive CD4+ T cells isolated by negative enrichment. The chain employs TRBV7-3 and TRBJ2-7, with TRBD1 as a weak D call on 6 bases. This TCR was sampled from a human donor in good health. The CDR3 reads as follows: CASRDSRSSYEQYF. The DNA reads TGTGCCAGCAGGGACAGCCGGAGCTCCTACGAGCAGTACTTC.